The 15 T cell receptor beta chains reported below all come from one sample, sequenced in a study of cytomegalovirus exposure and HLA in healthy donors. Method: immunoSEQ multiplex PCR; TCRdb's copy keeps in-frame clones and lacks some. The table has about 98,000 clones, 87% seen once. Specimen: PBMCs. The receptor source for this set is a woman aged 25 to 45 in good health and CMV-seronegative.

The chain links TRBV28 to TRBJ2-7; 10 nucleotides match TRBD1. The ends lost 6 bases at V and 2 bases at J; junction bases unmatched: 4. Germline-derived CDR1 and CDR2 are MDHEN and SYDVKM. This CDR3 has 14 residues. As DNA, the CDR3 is TGTGCCAGCAGAAGAGGGACAGGGGCCTACGAGCAGTACTTC. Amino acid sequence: CASRRGTGAYEQYF.

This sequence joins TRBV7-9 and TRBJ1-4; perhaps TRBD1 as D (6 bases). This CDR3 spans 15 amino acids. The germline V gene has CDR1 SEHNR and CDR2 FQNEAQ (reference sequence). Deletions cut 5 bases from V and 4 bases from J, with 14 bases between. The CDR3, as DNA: TGTGCCAGCAGCGTTGCACAGGGATTTAATGAAAAACTGTTTTTT. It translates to CASSVAQGFNEKLFF.

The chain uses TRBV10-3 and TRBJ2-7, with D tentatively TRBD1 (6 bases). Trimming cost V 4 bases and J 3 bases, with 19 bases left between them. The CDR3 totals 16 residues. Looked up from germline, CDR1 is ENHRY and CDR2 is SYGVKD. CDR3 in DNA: TGTGCCATCAGTGGCACAATCATCCGGGACAACTACGAGCAGTACTTC. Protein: CAISGTIIRDNYEQYF.

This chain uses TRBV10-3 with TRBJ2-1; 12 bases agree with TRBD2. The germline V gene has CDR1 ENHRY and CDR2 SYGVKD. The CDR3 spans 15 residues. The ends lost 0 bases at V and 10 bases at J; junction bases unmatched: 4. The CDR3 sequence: CAISESLAGGWEQFF. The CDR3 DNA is TGTGCCATCAGTGAGTCCCTAGCGGGAGGGTGGGAGCAGTTCTTC.

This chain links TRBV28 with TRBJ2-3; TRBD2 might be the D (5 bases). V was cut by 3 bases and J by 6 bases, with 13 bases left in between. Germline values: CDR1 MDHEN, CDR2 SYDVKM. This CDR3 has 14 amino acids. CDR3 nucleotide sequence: TGTGCCAGCAGTTTTACCGGGAATTGGGATACGCAGTATTTT. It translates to CASSFTGNWDTQYF. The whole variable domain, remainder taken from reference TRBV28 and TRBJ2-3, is DVKVTQSSRYLVKRTGEKVFLECVQDMDHENMFWYRQDPGLGLRLIYFSYDVKMKEKGDIPEGYSVSREKKERFSLILESASTNQTSMYLCASSFTGNWDTQYFGPGTRLTVL.

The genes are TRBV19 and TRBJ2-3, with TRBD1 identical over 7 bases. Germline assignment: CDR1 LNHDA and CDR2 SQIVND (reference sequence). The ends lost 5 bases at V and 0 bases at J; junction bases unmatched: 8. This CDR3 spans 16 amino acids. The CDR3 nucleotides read TGTGCCAGTAGTTCCCCCCGGGACAGCAGCACAGATACGCAGTATTTT. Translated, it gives CASSSPRDSSTDTQYF.

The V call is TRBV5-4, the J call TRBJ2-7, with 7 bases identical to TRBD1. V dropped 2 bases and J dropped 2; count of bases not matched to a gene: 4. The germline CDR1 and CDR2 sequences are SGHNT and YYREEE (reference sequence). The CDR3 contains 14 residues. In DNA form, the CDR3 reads TGTGCCAGCAGCTTTCAGGGGGTCGCCTACGAGCAGTACTTC. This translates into CASSFQGVAYEQYF.

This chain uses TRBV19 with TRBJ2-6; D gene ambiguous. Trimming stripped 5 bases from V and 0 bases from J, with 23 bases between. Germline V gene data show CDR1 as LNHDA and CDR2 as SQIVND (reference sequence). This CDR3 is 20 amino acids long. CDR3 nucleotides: TGTGCCAGTAGTGCCCACGTCGGAAGTGGGTCGGGCTCTGGGGCCAACGTCCTGACTTTC. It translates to CASSAHVGSGSGSGANVLTF.

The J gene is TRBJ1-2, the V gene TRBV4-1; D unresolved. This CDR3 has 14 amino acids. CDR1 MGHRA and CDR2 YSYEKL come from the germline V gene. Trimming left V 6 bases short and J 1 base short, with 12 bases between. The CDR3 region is CASSATPGNYGYTF. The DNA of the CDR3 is TGCGCCAGCAGTGCCACTCCGGGTAACTATGGCTACACCTTC.

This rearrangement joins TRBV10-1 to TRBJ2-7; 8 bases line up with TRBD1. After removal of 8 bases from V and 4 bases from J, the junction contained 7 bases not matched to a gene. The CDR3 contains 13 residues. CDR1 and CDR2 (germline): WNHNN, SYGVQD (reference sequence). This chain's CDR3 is CASYRTGPYEQYF. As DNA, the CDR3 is TGCGCCAGCTATAGGACAGGGCCTTACGAGCAGTACTTC.

The CDR3 loop is CASRSSGYTDTQYF. CDR3 sequence (DNA): TGTGCCAGCAGGTCTTCAGGGTACACAGATACGCAGTATTTT. The genes are TRBV7-8 and TRBJ2-3; D perhaps matches TRBD1 (5 bases). Germline V gene lookup returns CDR1 SGHVS and CDR2 FQNEAQ. The CDR3 loop spans 14 amino acids. With 6 bases removed from V and 2 bases from J, the gap between germline ends came to 12 bases.

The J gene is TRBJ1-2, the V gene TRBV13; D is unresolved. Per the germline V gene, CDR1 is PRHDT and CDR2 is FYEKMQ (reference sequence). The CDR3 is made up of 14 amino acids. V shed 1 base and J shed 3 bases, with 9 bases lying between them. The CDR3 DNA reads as TGTGCCAGCAGCTTAGCGTCCAGTGACTATGGCTACACCTTC. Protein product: CASSLASSDYGYTF.

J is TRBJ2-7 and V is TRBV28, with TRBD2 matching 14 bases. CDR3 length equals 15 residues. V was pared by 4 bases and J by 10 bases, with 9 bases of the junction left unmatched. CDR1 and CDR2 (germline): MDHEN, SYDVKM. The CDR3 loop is CASSSGLAGGIVQYF. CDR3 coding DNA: TGTGCCAGCAGTTCCGGACTAGCGGGAGGTATCGTACAGTACTTC.

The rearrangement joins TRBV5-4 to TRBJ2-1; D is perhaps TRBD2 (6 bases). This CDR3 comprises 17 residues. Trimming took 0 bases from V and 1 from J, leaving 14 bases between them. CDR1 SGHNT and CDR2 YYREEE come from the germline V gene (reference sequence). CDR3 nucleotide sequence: TGTGCCAGCAGCTTGGGGCCTAGCGCCACATCCTACAATGAGCAGTTCTTC. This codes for CASSLGPSATSYNEQFF.

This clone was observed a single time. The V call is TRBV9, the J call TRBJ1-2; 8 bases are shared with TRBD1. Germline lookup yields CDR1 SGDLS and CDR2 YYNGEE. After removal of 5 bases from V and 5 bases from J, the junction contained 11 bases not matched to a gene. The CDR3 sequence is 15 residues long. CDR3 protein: CASSLGTGGGYGYTF. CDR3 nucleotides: TGTGCCAGCAGTCTAGGGACAGGAGGTGGATATGGCTACACCTTC.